This T cell receptor beta chain was sequenced in a study of blood T cells in healthy people across ages. V lost 5 bases and J lost 13; bases outside the gene matches: 14. The CDR3 covers 15 residues. CDR1 and CDR2 from the germline V gene are MNHEY and SMNVEV (reference sequence). Sample-barcoded 5' priming and a J-beta primer mix drove a second PCR of 7 to 11 cycles. A single record per CDR3 protein comes from TCRdb applying MiXCR to the 5' RACE reads. The table records some 1 million distinct CDR3 sequences, around 43% of them present only once. Notes on the study in general: The fall in TCR beta diversity per million T cells was roughly linear with age.

This clonotype was seen a handful of times. No antigen is known for it. The receptor's source is a woman aged 55-69 years in good health. The sequenced sample was blood. The V call is TRBV27, the J call TRBJ2-4, with 10 bases that match TRBD2. The CDR3 spells CASSIGLAGDNEQYF. The DNA of the CDR3 is TGTGCCAGCAGTATAGGGCTAGCGGGAGACAATGAGCAGTACTTC.